These 20 T cell receptor beta chains were all obtained from the same sample, sequenced in a study of OX40 agonist ivuxolimab in advanced cancers. Measured with immunoSEQ multiplex PCR; TCRdb has only the in-frame clones, and not every one. The sample records 90,000 to 100,000 clones, less than 90% being singletons. The input for sequencing was CD4+ or CD8+ T cells sorted from blood, taken in a trial of the OX40 agonist ivuxolimab. Receptors were obtained from an adult with an advanced solid tumor such as melanoma, head and neck, liver or kidney cancer.

The CDR3, as DNA: TGCGCCAGCAGGGCAGATCTACTAGCGGGGGACAATGAGCAGTTCTTC. Residues: CASRADLLAGDNEQFF. V usage is TRBV5-1 and J usage is TRBJ2-1; TRBD2 aligns across 11 bases. The CDR3 sequence is 16 residues long. Germline V gene data show CDR1 as SGHRS and CDR2 as YFSETQ. After removal of 5 bases from V and 5 bases from J, the junction contained 9 bases not matched to a gene.

The chain carries TRBV19 and TRBJ2-3, with D unresolved. The ends were cut back, 5 bases at V and 9 bases at J, with 21 bases in the middle. There are 15 residues in the CDR3. CDR1 is LNHDA, CDR2 SQIVND, per germline (reference sequence). The chain's CDR3 is CASSALVFPGDTQYF. CDR3 in DNA: TGTGCCAGTAGTGCCCTCGTCTTCCCGGGCGACACGCAGTATTTT.

The chain links TRBV19 to TRBJ1-2, with D unresolved. Trimming cost V 1 base and J 8 bases, with 8 bases left between them. CDR1 and CDR2 (germline): LNHDA, SQIVND (reference sequence). This CDR3 contains 12 residues. DNA for the CDR3: TGTGCCAGTAGTATAGGGAGGGAAGGCTACACCTTC. Translating gives CASSIGREGYTF.

The chain carries TRBV7-2 and TRBJ1-1, with D uncertain. Trimming removed 2 bases from V and 4 bases from J, with 8 bases in between. Germline loops: CDR1 SGHTA, CDR2 FQGNSA. This CDR3 is 13 amino acids long. In DNA, the CDR3 is TGTGCCAGCAGCTTACAGGAGAGCACTGAAGCTTTCTTT. This encodes CASSLQESTEAFF. Supplemented by reference TRBV7-2 and TRBJ1-1, the full variable domain reads GAGVSQSPSNKVTEKGKDVELRCDPISGHTALYWYRQSLGQGLEFLIYFQGNSAPDKSGLPSDRFSAERTGGSVSTLTIQRTQQEDSAVYLCASSLQESTEAFFGQGTRLTVV.

J is TRBJ1-5 and V is TRBV27; tentatively, D is TRBD1 (5 bases). Deletions cut 3 bases from V and 6 bases from J, with 9 bases between. CDR1 is MNHEY, CDR2 SMNVEV, per germline (reference sequence). CDR3 length: 13 residues. The CDR3 here is CASSFRAAQPQHF. The CDR3 DNA follows: TGTGCCAGCAGTTTCAGGGCGGCTCAGCCCCAGCATTTT.

The chain has TRBV28 and TRBJ2-3, with 9 bases aligning to TRBD2. Germline trimming cut 6 bases from V and 9 bases from J; bases unmatched to any gene: 13. CDR1 is MDHEN and CDR2 is SYDVKM in the germline V gene. This CDR3 has 15 residues. The CDR3: CASRGAGAGGRTQYF. The CDR3 DNA follows: TGTGCCAGCAGGGGGGCTGGGGCGGGAGGGAGGACGCAGTATTTT.

The chain's CDR3 is CALGGYTEAFF. CDR3 coding DNA: TGTGCCTTAGGGGGCTACACTGAAGCTTTCTTT. V and J are TRBV30 and TRBJ1-1; the match to TRBD1 covers 7 bases. There are 11 residues in the CDR3. Trimming removed 7 bases from V and 3 bases from J; junction bases left unmatched: 2. Germline CDR1 GTSNPN, CDR2 SVGIG (reference sequence). Using reference TRBV30 and TRBJ1-1 for the parts outside the CDR3, the full variable domain is SQTIHQWPATLVQPVGSPLSLECTVEGTSNPNLYWYRQAAGRGLQLLFYSVGIGQISSEVPQNLSASRPQDRQFILSSKKLLLSDSGFYLCALGGYTEAFFGQGTRLTVV.

This sequence joins TRBV5-1 and TRBJ2-3, with 11 positions matching TRBD2. The V and J ends lost 4 bases and 4 bases, in that order; junction bases with no gene match: 5. This CDR3 spans 15 amino acids. From germline, CDR1 is SGHRS and CDR2 YFSETQ. The CDR3 loop is CASSLSGRAPDTQYF. The CDR3 coding sequence is TGCGCCAGCAGCCTTAGCGGGAGGGCCCCAGATACGCAGTATTTT.

The chain links TRBV7-2 to TRBJ2-3; D remains unclear. Germline assignment: CDR1 SGHTA and CDR2 FQGNSA. The CDR3 runs 13 residues. The V and J ends lost 4 bases and 0 bases respectively, with 5 bases between them. For the CDR3, the DNA is TGTGCCAGCAGCTCCGCCAGCACAGATACGCAGTATTTT. Amino acid sequence: CASSSASTDTQYF.

This chain uses TRBV2 with TRBJ2-6; D assignment may be TRBD1 or TRBD2 (6 bases each). The CDR3 is 16 amino acids. V was shortened by 8 bases and J by 0 bases, with 14 bases between the two germline ends. CDR1 SNHLY and CDR2 FYNNEI come from the germline V gene. CDR3: CASCGTPGSGANVLTF. DNA for the CDR3: TGTGCCAGCTGCGGGACACCCGGCTCTGGGGCCAACGTCCTGACTTTC. The full variable domain, completed using reference TRBV2 and TRBJ2-6, is EPEVTQTPSHQVTQMGQEVILRCVPISNHLYFYWYRQILGQKVEFLVSFYNNEISEKSEIFDDQFSVERPDGSNFTLKIRSTKLEDSAMYFCASCGTPGSGANVLTFGAGSRLTVL.

V gene TRBV19 combines with J gene TRBJ2-1, with 9 bases lining up with TRBD2. The CDR3 length is 16 residues. Germline V gene data show CDR1 as LNHDA and CDR2 as SQIVND (reference sequence). V dropped 3 bases and J dropped 5; count of bases not matched to a gene: 8. The CDR3: CASSIALAGGNNEQFF. The CDR3 DNA reads TGTGCCAGTAGTATCGCCCTGGCGGGAGGGAACAATGAGCAGTTCTTC.

This chain uses TRBV7-9 with TRBJ1-2; TRBD1 matches at 11 bases. The CDR3 has 14 amino acids. CDR1 SEHNR and CDR2 FQNEAQ come from the germline V gene (reference sequence). V shed 5 bases and J 8 bases; nucleotides not matched to a gene: 7. Here the CDR3 DNA reads TGTGCCAGCAGCCCAGGACAGGGGGCTGAGGGCTACACCTTC. Protein: CASSPGQGAEGYTF. Full variable domain (missing parts from reference TRBV7-9 and TRBJ1-2): DTGVSQNPRHKITKRGQNVTFRCDPISEHNRLYWYRQTLGQGPEFLTYFQNEAQLEKSRLLSDRFSAERPKGSFSTLEIQRTEQGDSAMYLCASSPGQGAEGYTFGSGTRLTVV.

CDR3 DNA sequence: TGTGCCAGCAGCCAATTAGAGTTACCCTCCTCCTACGAGCAGTACTTC. Residues: CASSQLELPSSYEQYF. V is TRBV16 and J is TRBJ2-7; D not resolved. CDR3 length: 16 amino acids. Trimming took off 1 base at V and 0 bases at J, with 13 bases between the two ends. Germline CDR1 and CDR2: KGHSY and FQNENV.

This rearrangement joins TRBV7-8 to TRBJ1-3; D is undetermined. Per the germline V gene, CDR1 is SGHVS and CDR2 is FQNEAQ. This CDR3 has 15 residues. V lost 4 bases to trimming and J lost 2 bases, with 12 bases between them. This CDR3 reads CASSSQLLAGNTIYF. CDR3 bases: TGTGCCAGCAGCTCACAGCTTCTAGCTGGAAACACCATATATTTT.

A single count supports this clone. The V gene is TRBV10-3, the J gene TRBJ2-1, with 9 bases that match TRBD2. Germline-derived CDR1 and CDR2 are ENHRY and SYGVKD. The V gene end was trimmed by 6 bases and the J gene end by 0 bases; junction bases not matched to a gene: 3. This CDR3 comprises 15 residues. This chain's CDR3 is CAIRNSGSSYNEQFF. The CDR3 DNA reads TGTGCCATCAGGAATAGCGGGAGCTCCTACAATGAGCAGTTCTTC.

J is TRBJ2-1 and V is TRBV10-1, with 7 bases matching TRBD1. The CDR3 loop spans 15 amino acids. V lost 3 bases, J lost 2 bases, and 4 bases stayed unmatched. Germline CDR1 and CDR2: WNHNN and SYGVQD (reference sequence). Written as DNA, the CDR3 is TGCGCCAGCAGTGAAAGGGACAGACCCTACAATGAGCAGTTCTTC. It specifies CASSERDRPYNEQFF.

The chain joins TRBV6-6 to TRBJ2-5, with TRBD2 identical over 7 bases. The DNA end is a closer match to TRBJ2-7, so the J assignment may be wrong. The CDR3 runs 12 residues. Germline V gene data show CDR1 as MNHNY and CDR2 as SVGAGI (reference sequence). CDR3: CASSGTKYEQYF. The CDR3 nucleotides are TGTGCCAGCAGCGGGACTAAATACGAGCAGTACTTC.

The gene calls are TRBV29-1 and TRBJ2-2; no reliable D call. Germline CDR1 and CDR2: SQVTM and ANQGSEA. The CDR3 length is 11 residues. V was shortened by 7 bases and J by 4 bases, with 7 bases between the two germline ends. CDR3 amino acids: CSAKITGELFF. CDR3 nucleotide sequence: TGCAGCGCTAAGATCACCGGGGAGCTGTTTTTT.

Here the CDR3 DNA reads TGTGCCAGCAGGTCAGGGGTCACTAATGAAAAACTGTTTTTT. Its translation is CASRSGVTNEKLFF. The chain joins TRBV7-2 to TRBJ1-4; the D gene is possibly TRBD1 (6 bases). V lost 6 bases and J lost 2, with 10 bases in between. The CDR3 consists of 14 residues. The germline V gene has CDR1 SGHTA and CDR2 FQGNSA.

V gene TRBV20-1 combines with J gene TRBJ2-1, with unresolved D. Trimming stripped 3 bases from V and 5 bases from J, with 5 bases between. CDR3 length: 11 residues. The germline V gene encodes CDR1 DFQATT and CDR2 SNEGSKA (reference sequence). Here the CDR3 reads CSARQNNEQFF. CDR3 sequence (DNA): TGCAGTGCTAGGCAGAACAATGAGCAGTTCTTC.